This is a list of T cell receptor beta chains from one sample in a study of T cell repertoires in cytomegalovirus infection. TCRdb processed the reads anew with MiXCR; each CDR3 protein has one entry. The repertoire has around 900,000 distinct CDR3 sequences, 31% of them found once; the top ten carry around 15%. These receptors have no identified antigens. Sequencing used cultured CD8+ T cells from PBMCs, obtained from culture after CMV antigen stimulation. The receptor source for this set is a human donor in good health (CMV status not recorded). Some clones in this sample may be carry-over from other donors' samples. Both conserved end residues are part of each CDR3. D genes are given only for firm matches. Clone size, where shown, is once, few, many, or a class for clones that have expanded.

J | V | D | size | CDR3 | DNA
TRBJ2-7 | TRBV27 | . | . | CASTEGGSYEQYF | TGTGCCAGCACGGAAGGGGGATCCTACGAGCAGTACTTC
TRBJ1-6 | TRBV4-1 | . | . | CASSPARGPLHF | TGCGCCAGCAGCCCCGCTAGGGGGCCCCTCCACTTT
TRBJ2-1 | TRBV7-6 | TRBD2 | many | CASSYGTSGGHEQFF | TGTGCCAGCAGCTATGGGACTAGCGGGGGCCATGAGCAGTTCTTC
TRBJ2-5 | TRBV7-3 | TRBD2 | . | CASSRSGGAVETQYF | TGTGCCAGCAGCAGGAGCGGGGGGGCCGTGGAGACCCAGTACTTC
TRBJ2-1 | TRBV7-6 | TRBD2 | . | CASSLFETGGDNEQFF | TGTGCCAGCAGCTTATTTGAAACGGGGGGGGACAATGAGCAGTTCTTC
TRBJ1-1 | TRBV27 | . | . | CASSLRFVGTEAFF | TGTGCCAGCAGTTTAAGGTTCGTGGGCACTGAAGCTTTCTTT
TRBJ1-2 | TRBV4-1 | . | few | CASSQEIRGEGYTF | TGCGCCAGCAGCCAAGAAATACGAGGAGAAGGCTACACCTTC
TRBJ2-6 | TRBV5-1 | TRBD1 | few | CASSLNRDSNSGANVLTF | TGCGCCAGCAGCTTAAACCGGGACAGTAACTCTGGGGCCAACGTCCTGACTTTC
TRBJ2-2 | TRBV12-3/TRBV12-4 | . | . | CASSFWDSGELFF | TGTGCCAGCAGTTTTTGGGACTCCGGGGAGCTGTTTTTT
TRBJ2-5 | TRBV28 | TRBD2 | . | CASSQRGGYQETQYF | TGTGCCAGCAGTCAGCGGGGGGGGTACCAAGAGACCCAGTACTTC
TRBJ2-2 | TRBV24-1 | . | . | CATSDSRGTGELFF | TGTGCCACCAGTGATTCTCGGGGGACCGGGGAGCTGTTTTTT
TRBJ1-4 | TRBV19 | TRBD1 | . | CASAIIDRGQANEKLFF | TGTGCCAGTGCCATAATCGACAGGGGGCAGGCTAATGAAAAACTGTTTTTT
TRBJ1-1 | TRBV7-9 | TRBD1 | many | CASSPRQGLNTEAFF | TGTGCCAGCAGCCCTAGACAGGGGCTGAACACTGAAGCTTTCTTT
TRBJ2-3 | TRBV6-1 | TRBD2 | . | CASIQPGLAGPTDTQYF | TGTGCCAGCATTCAACCGGGACTAGCGGGTCCTACAGATACGCAGTATTTT
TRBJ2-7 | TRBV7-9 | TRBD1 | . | CASSFLQGSSYEQYF | TGTGCCAGCAGCTTTTTACAGGGGAGCTCCTACGAGCAGTACTTC
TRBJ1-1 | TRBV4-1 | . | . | CASSQAGETEAFF | TGCGCCAGCAGCCAAGCAGGGGAGACTGAAGCTTTCTTT
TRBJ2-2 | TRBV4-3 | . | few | CASSREPNGELFF | TGCGCCAGCAGCCGAGAGCCGAACGGGGAGCTGTTTTTT
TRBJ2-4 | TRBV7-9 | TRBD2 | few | CASSLDGLAPLSTKNIQYF | TGTGCCAGCAGCTTAGACGGACTAGCGCCTCTCTCGACGAAAAACATTCAGTACTTC
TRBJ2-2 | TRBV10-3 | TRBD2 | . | CAISDRLAVNTGELFF | TGTGCCATCAGTGATAGACTAGCGGTGAACACCGGGGAGCTGTTTTTT
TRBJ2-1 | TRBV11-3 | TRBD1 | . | CASSLGQGINNEQFF | TGTGCCAGCAGCCTCGGACAGGGGATTAACAATGAGCAGTTCTTC
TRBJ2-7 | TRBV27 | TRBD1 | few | CASSPGTGREQYF | TGTGCCAGCAGCCCCGGGACAGGGAGGGAGCAGTACTTC
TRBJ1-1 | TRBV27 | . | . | CASSLQFTYTEAFF | TGTGCCAGCAGTTTGCAGTTTACCTACACTGAAGCTTTCTTT
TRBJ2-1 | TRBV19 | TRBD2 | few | CASSKAGDLYNEQFF | TGTGCCAGTAGTAAAGCGGGGGACCTCTACAATGAGCAGTTCTTC
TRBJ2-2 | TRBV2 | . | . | CASSETRDGHFTGELFF | TGTGCCAGCAGTGAGACTAGGGACGGACACTTTACCGGGGAGCTGTTTTTT
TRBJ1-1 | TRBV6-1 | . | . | CASSEVWAETEAFF | TGTGCCAGCAGTGAAGTCTGGGCTGAGACTGAAGCTTTCTTT
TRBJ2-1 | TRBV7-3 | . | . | CASSSSHPNEQFF | TGTGCCAGCAGCTCCTCCCACCCAAATGAGCAGTTCTTC
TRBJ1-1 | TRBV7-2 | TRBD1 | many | CASSSLTGGTEAFF | TGTGCCAGCAGCTCTTTAACAGGGGGCACTGAAGCTTTCTTT
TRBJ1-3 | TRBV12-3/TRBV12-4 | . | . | CASSFLLGTGNTIYF | TGTGCCAGCAGTTTTCTTTTAGGAACGGGAAACACCATATATTTT
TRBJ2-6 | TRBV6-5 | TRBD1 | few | CASSYEEPGQLSSGANVLTF | TGTGCCAGCAGTTACGAGGAACCGGGACAGCTGAGCTCTGGGGCCAACGTCCTGACTTTC
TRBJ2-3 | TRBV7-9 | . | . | CASSLNTAGSTDTQYF | TGTGCCAGCAGCTTAAATACGGCGGGAAGCACAGATACGCAGTATTTT
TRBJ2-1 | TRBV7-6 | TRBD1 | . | CASTQSGDRVLNEQFF | TGTGCCAGCACCCAATCAGGGGACAGGGTATTGAATGAGCAGTTCTTC
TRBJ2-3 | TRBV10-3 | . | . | CAIRVTGDTQYF | TGTGCCATCAGAGTTACTGGAGATACGCAGTATTTT
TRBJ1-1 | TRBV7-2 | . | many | CASSLVEFAEAFF | TGTGCCAGCAGCTTAGTCGAGTTTGCTGAAGCTTTCTTT
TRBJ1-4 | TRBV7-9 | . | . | CASSISGYKSGEKLFF | TGTGCCAGTAGCATCAGCGGATATAAGTCCGGGGAAAAACTGTTTTTT
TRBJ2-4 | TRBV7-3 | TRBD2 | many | CASSLTSGVKNIQYF | TGTGCCAGCAGCTTAACTAGCGGGGTCAAAAACATTCAGTACTTC
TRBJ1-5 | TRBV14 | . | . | CASSQEPGCGGNQPQHF | TGTGCCAGCAGCCAAGAGCCTGGGTGCGGAGGCAATCAGCCCCAGCATTTT
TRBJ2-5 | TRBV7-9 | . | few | CASSARAGAPGETQYF | TGTGCCAGCAGTGCGAGGGCGGGGGCCCCGGGGGAGACCCAGTACTTC
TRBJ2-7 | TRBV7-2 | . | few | CASSVIPDGYYEQYF | TGTGCCAGCAGCGTAATTCCGGACGGGTACTACGAGCAGTACTTC
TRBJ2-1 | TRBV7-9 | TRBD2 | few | CASSLTSARTYNEQFF | TGTGCCAGCAGCTTAACTAGCGCCCGTACCTACAATGAGCAGTTCTTC
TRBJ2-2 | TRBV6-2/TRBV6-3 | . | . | CASTPPASGELFF | TGTGCCAGCACCCCCCCCGCGAGTGGGGAGCTGTTTTTT
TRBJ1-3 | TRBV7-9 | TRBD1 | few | CASSFPGQASGGNTIYF | TGTGCCAGCAGCTTCCCGGGACAGGCCTCGGGAGGAAACACCATATATTTT
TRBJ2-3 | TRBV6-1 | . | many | CASSAGGTDTQYF | TGTGCCAGCAGTGCGGGGGGCACAGATACGCAGTATTTT
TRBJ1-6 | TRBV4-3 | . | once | CASSQVVTLSYNSPLHF | TGCGCCAGCAGCCAGGTCGTTACTCTCTCCTATAATTCACCCCTCCACTTT
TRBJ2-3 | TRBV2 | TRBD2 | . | CASSEGEGLAGSDTQYF | TGTGCCAGCAGTGAAGGAGAGGGGCTAGCGGGGTCAGATACGCAGTATTTT
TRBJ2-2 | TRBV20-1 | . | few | CSASGTGELFF | TGCAGTGCTAGTGGCACCGGGGAGCTGTTTTTT
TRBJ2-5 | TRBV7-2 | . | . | CASSLSVQLETQYF | TGTGCCAGCAGCTTAAGCGTTCAGTTAGAGACCCAGTACTTC
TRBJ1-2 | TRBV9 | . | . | CASSGHINYGYTF | TGTGCCAGCAGCGGACACATTAACTATGGCTACACCTTC
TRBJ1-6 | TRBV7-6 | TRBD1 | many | CASSGRGHHPDSPLHF | TGTGCCAGCAGCGGGAGGGGGCACCACCCCGATTCACCCCTCCACTTT
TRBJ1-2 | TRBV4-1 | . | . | CASSQDTQGWTNYGYTF | TGCGCCAGCAGCCAAGATACGCAGGGCTGGACTAACTATGGCTACACCTTC
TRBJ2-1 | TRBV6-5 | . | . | CASSRSLMVEQFF | TGTGCCAGCAGTCGTAGTCTGATGGTTGAGCAGTTCTTC
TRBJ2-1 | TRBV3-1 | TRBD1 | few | CASSPRRGYYNEQFF | TGTGCCAGCAGCCCCCGCAGGGGGTACTACAATGAGCAGTTCTTC
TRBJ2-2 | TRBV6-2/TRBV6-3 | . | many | CASSYSLGGELFF | TGTGCCAGCAGTTACTCCTTGGGCGGGGAGCTGTTTTTT
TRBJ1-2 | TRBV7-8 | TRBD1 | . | CASSLDPGTVTLYGYTF | TGTGCCAGCAGCTTAGACCCTGGGACAGTCACCCTCTATGGCTACACCTTC
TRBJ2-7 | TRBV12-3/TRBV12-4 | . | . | CASSLLTYEQYF | TGTGCCAGCAGTTTATTAACCTACGAGCAGTACTTC
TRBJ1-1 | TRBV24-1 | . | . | CVTRLARNTEAFF | TGTGTCACCAGGTTAGCACGGAACACTGAAGCTTTCTTT